These 31 T cell receptor beta chains came from one sample sequenced in a study of blood T cell repertoires in COVID-19. Method: immunoSEQ multiplex PCR; TCRdb's copy keeps in-frame clones and lacks some. The table lists under 300,000 clones, 85% to 90% of them singletons, with 15% to 17% in the top ten. Sequencing used PBMCs or T cells enriched from blood (not recorded which). The source of these receptors is a man in his late teens or twenties who had recovered from COVID-19.

CDR3 DNA sequence: TGTGCCAGTGGACAGGGGTATCAGCCCCAGCATTTT. Translating it yields CASGQGYQPQHF. The genes are TRBV27 and TRBJ1-5, with 9 nucleotides matching TRBD1. V gave up 9 bases and J gave up 5 bases; unmatched junction bases: 2. The CDR3 consists of 12 residues. Germline CDR1 reads MNHEY; CDR2 reads SMNVEV (reference sequence).

The CDR3 nucleotides are TGTGCCAGCAGCCCCGACAGACTTAACGGCTACACCTTC. Translation gives CASSPDRLNGYTF. This chain links TRBV7-9 with TRBJ1-2; D possibly corresponds to TRBD1 (5 bases). Trimming pared 5 bases from V and 8 bases from J, leaving 15 bases between. The CDR3 is made up of 13 amino acids. CDR1 SEHNR and CDR2 FQNEAQ come from the germline V gene (reference sequence).

The rearrangement links TRBV7-8 to TRBJ2-3, with 8 bases aligning to TRBD2. The V segment lost 3 bases and the J segment 5 bases; nucleotides outside the gene matches: 16. Germline V gives CDR1 SGHVS, CDR2 FQNEAQ. CDR3 size: 18 residues. CDR3 bases: TGTGCCAGCAGCTTTTCCCGCTCCCCGGGACTAGAGCAAGATACGCAGTATTTT. Translating gives CASSFSRSPGLEQDTQYF.

The V and J genes are TRBV3-1 (or the pseudogene TRBV3-2) and TRBJ1-5, with D unclear. Trimming took 1 base from V and 2 from J, leaving 9 bases between them. Germline values: CDR1 LGHDT, CDR2 YNNKEL (reference sequence). The CDR3 spans 15 residues. The chain's CDR3 is CASSQGPGGNQPQHF. For the CDR3, the DNA is TGTGCCAGCAGCCAAGGACCAGGCGGCAATCAGCCCCAGCATTTT.

The chain employs TRBV5-6 and TRBJ1-1; 9 bases are a match to TRBD1. Germline CDR1 is SGHDT and CDR2 is YYEEEE. With V trimmed by 4 bases and J by 4 bases, 11 bases remained unmatched. This CDR3 is 16 amino acids long. For the CDR3, the DNA is TGTGCCAGCAGCGCTGGACAGGGGAGAAGGAGCACTGAAGCTTTCTTT. It yields the protein CASSAGQGRRSTEAFF.

The genes are TRBV30 and TRBJ2-3; TRBD1 matches 8 bases. After removal of 1 base from V and 2 bases from J, the junction contained 5 bases not matched to a gene. Germline CDR1 reads GTSNPN; CDR2 reads SVGIG (reference sequence). The CDR3 length is 15 residues. CDR3 sequence: CAWSAQGGLTDTQYF. CDR3 coding DNA: TGTGCCTGGAGTGCACAGGGGGGCCTCACAGATACGCAGTATTTT. Drawing the rest from reference TRBV30 and TRBJ2-3, the complete variable domain is SQTIHQWPATLVQPVGSPLSLECTVEGTSNPNLYWYRQAAGRGLQLLFYSVGIGQISSEVPQNLSASRPQDRQFILSSKKLLLSDSGFYLCAWSAQGGLTDTQYFGPGTRLTVL.

The chain has TRBV5-8 and TRBJ1-1, with TRBD1 identical over 7 bases. There are 17 residues in the CDR3. Germline CDR1 is SGHTS and CDR2 is YDEGEE. The V segment lost 6 bases and the J segment 3 bases; nucleotides outside the gene matches: 17. CDR3 region: CASNSGDRMISDTEAFF. CDR3 bases: TGTGCCAGCAACTCGGGGGACAGAATGATATCGGACACTGAAGCTTTCTTT.

This chain connects TRBV6-1 to TRBJ2-3; 9 nucleotides align to TRBD1. Germline V gene lookup returns CDR1 MNHNS and CDR2 SASEGT. V shed 4 bases and J 6 bases; nucleotides not matched to a gene: 20. This CDR3 is 19 amino acids long. CDR3 in amino acids: CASSAGQGMSPTGGDTQYF. The CDR3 DNA reads TGTGCCAGCAGTGCGGGACAGGGTATGTCTCCAACTGGGGGCGATACGCAGTATTTT.

The J gene is TRBJ2-2, the V gene TRBV24-1; no reliable D call. Germline CDR1 reads KGHDR; CDR2 reads SFDVKD. V was shortened by 6 bases and J by 2 bases, with 3 bases between the two germline ends. The length of the CDR3 is 12 residues. The CDR3 protein is CATSHNTGELFF. In nucleotides, the CDR3 is TGTGCCACCAGTCATAACACCGGGGAGCTGTTTTTT.

The chain is built from TRBV10-1 and TRBJ2-2, with a tentative D call TRBD2 (6 bases). The V end lost 8 bases, the J end lost 4 bases, and 14 bases lay between the germline ends. Germline CDR1 and CDR2: WNHNN and SYGVQD (reference sequence). The CDR3 length is 14 residues. The CDR3 region has the DNA TGCGCCAGCCAGACTAGTACAGGCACCGGGGAGCTGTTTTTT. As protein: CASQTSTGTGELFF.

The chain recombines TRBV4-1 with TRBJ1-2; D is perhaps TRBD1 (5 bases). The CDR3 is 11 amino acids. Trimming removed 3 bases at V and 13 bases at J, with 12 bases between. Germline V CDR1 and CDR2: MGHRA, YSYEKL. CDR3 sequence: CASSQPGLRTF. The CDR3 DNA sequence: TGCGCCAGCAGCCAGCCGGGACTGCGCACCTTC.

The chain combines TRBV11-3 with TRBJ2-6, with D tentatively TRBD2 (5 bases). The CDR3 consists of 15 residues. Trimming pared 5 bases from V and 2 bases from J, leaving 10 bases between. From germline, CDR1 is SGHNT and CDR2 YENEEA. The CDR3 protein is CASSPGFTGANVLTF. The CDR3 region has the DNA TGTGCCAGCAGCCCGGGGTTTACTGGGGCCAACGTCCTGACTTTC.

This clone has a single count. The chain has TRBV2 and TRBJ1-4; D may be TRBD1 (6 bases). The germline CDR1 and CDR2 sequences are SNHLY and FYNNEI. Trimming left V 6 bases short and J 2 bases short, with 13 bases between. This CDR3 spans 15 amino acids. The CDR3 loop is CASRNQQGTNEKLFF. CDR3 bases: TGTGCCAGCAGGAATCAACAGGGCACTAATGAAAAACTGTTTTTT.

This chain joins TRBV27 and TRBJ2-7, with TRBD1 identical over 7 bases. The CDR3 is 13 amino acids. Trimming took 5 bases from V and 4 from J; bases not matched to a gene: 5. Germline CDR1 and CDR2: MNHEY and SMNVEV (reference sequence). The CDR3 is CASSEQGEYEQYF. Here the CDR3 DNA reads TGTGCCAGCAGTGAGCAGGGGGAGTACGAGCAGTACTTC.

This chain joins TRBV10-3 and TRBJ1-3; D remains unclear. The germline V and J ends were trimmed by 0 bases and 0 bases, with 9 bases remaining between them. The CDR3 sequence is 16 residues long. CDR1 is ENHRY and CDR2 is SYGVKD in the germline V gene. CDR3 loop: CAISESSGSSGNTIYF. CDR3 DNA: TGTGCCATCAGTGAGTCGAGTGGGAGCTCTGGAAACACCATATATTTT.

CDR3 nucleotide sequence: TGTGCCAGTAGCCAGGGAACCACTGGAAACACCATATATTTT. Its protein product is CASSQGTTGNTIYF. The rearrangement uses TRBV19 and TRBJ1-3, with D perhaps matching TRBD1 (5 bases). Looked up from germline, CDR1 is LNHDA and CDR2 is SQIVND (reference sequence). Trimming removed 6 bases from V and 2 bases from J, with 11 bases in between. The CDR3 extends over 14 amino acids. Supplemented by reference TRBV19 and TRBJ1-3, the full variable domain reads DGGITQSPKYLFRKEGQNVTLSCEQNLNHDAMYWYRQDPGQGLRLIYYSQIVNDFQKGDIAEGYSVSREKKESFPLTVTSAQKNPTAFYLCASSQGTTGNTIYFGEGSWLTVV.

This clone appeared once. The V call is TRBV11-2, the J call TRBJ2-5; D gene unclear. Germline CDR1 and CDR2: SGHAT and FQNNGV. The germline V and J ends were trimmed by 5 bases and 0 bases, with 16 bases remaining between them. CDR3 length: 16 residues. The chain's CDR3 is CASSLPNRPYQETQYF. Here the CDR3 DNA reads TGTGCCAGCAGCCTCCCGAACAGACCGTACCAAGAGACCCAGTACTTC.

This clone was seen ten or more times. This CDR3 is also generated by other DNA sequences in the sample. The J gene is TRBJ1-5, the V gene TRBV28; 10 nucleotides match TRBD1. The V gene's germline CDR1 is MDHEN and CDR2 SYDVKM. CDR3 length: 14 residues. V lost 4 bases, J lost 6 bases, and 3 bases stayed unmatched. CDR3 in amino acids: CASSSGTGVQPQHF. CDR3 nucleotide sequence: TGTGCCAGCAGTTCCGGGACAGGGGTTCAGCCCCAGCATTTT.

This clone appeared a few times. This CDR3 is CASSESGTSGGTSTDTQYF. For the CDR3, the DNA is TGTGCCAGCAGTGAATCCGGGACTAGCGGGGGGACTAGCACAGATACGCAGTATTTT. The rearrangement uses TRBV6-4 and TRBJ2-3; 15 nucleotides agree with TRBD2. Germline loops: CDR1 MRHNA, CDR2 SNTAGT. The V segment lost 3 bases and the J segment 0 bases; nucleotides outside the gene matches: 7. The CDR3 spans 19 residues.

The V call is TRBV2, the J call TRBJ2-2, with 8 bases that match TRBD1. Unmatched junction bases numbered 15, after V lost 7 bases and J lost 5 bases. CDR1 is SNHLY, CDR2 FYNNEI, per germline. CDR3 size: 17 residues. CDR3 sequence reads: CASTKTWTGMVTGELFF. CDR3 bases: TGTGCCAGCACCAAGACGTGGACAGGGATGGTAACCGGGGAGCTGTTTTTT.

This chain links TRBV5-1 with TRBJ1-2, with D perhaps TRBD1 (5 bases). This CDR3 comprises 17 residues. V was shortened by 2 bases and J by 3 bases, with 20 bases between the two germline ends. Germline CDR1 is SGHRS and CDR2 is YFSETQ. The chain's CDR3 is CASSFYSGGNGDYGYTF. The CDR3 DNA follows: TGCGCCAGCAGCTTTTATTCGGGGGGTAATGGTGACTATGGCTACACCTTC.

This clone was counted once. Relative to the germline gene, one junction end is altered; a read error may explain this. The CDR3 spells CASSYLDFGNLPLHF. The CDR3 bases are TGTGCCAGCAGTTATCTAGACTTCGGTAATTTACCCCTCCACTTT. The chain is built from TRBV28 and TRBJ1-6; D is unresolved. Germline loops: CDR1 MDHEN, CDR2 SYDVKM. The CDR3 extends over 15 amino acids.

The chain uses TRBV11-2 and TRBJ1-6; D is perhaps TRBD1 (6 bases). CDR3 length: 15 amino acids. CDR1 and CDR2 (germline): SGHAT, FQNNGV. The V and J ends lost 5 bases and 7 bases respectively, with 15 bases between them. In DNA form, the CDR3 reads TGTGCCAGCAGCCCACGCACAGGGCCGAATTCACCCCTCCACTTT. It codes for CASSPRTGPNSPLHF.

J is TRBJ2-7 and V is TRBV12-3 or TRBV12-4, with D possibly being TRBD1 (6 bases). Trimming left V 5 bases short and J 6 bases short, with 11 bases between. The CDR3 contains 12 residues. CDR3 nucleotides: TGTGCCAGCAGTCCGGACAGCTCCGAGCAGTACTTC. It encodes CASSPDSSEQYF.

The V gene is TRBV6-2 or TRBV6-3, the J gene TRBJ2-5, with D perhaps matching TRBD1 (5 bases). CDR1 and CDR2 (germline): MNHEY, SVGEGT. The CDR3 runs 14 residues. V was pared by 4 bases and J by 5 bases, with 14 bases between. CDR3 DNA sequence: TGTGCCAGCAGTTTTCAGGGTGCCAGCGAGACCCAGTACTTC. Translation gives CASSFQGASETQYF.

The chain has TRBV4-1 and TRBJ2-1; 11 bases align to TRBD2. After removal of 1 base from V and 5 bases from J, the junction contained 4 bases not matched to a gene. From germline, CDR1 is MGHRA and CDR2 YSYEKL. The CDR3 totals 16 residues. The CDR3 nucleotides are TGCGCCAGCAGCCAAGGTAGCGGGAGGGGAAACAATGAGCAGTTCTTC. It encodes CASSQGSGRGNNEQFF.

On this clone itself: One end of the junction does not line up with germline, which may come from a read error. V gene TRBV7-7 combines with J gene TRBJ2-5, with TRBD2 identical over 7 bases. The CDR3 loop spans 15 amino acids. From germline, CDR1 is SSHAT and CDR2 FNYEAQ (reference sequence). This chain's CDR3 is CASSPVGLVRETQYF. For the CDR3, the DNA is TGTGCTAGCAGCCCCGTAGGACTAGTGAGGGAGACCCAGTACTTC.

The V gene is TRBV27, the J gene TRBJ2-7, with 7 bases fitting TRBD2. Germline V gene sequence: CDR1 MNHEY, CDR2 SMNVEV (reference sequence). This CDR3 contains 15 residues. Trimming took 3 bases from V and 4 from J; bases not matched to a gene: 9. The CDR3 protein is CASSFLSGAPYEQYF. Here the CDR3 DNA reads TGTGCCAGCAGTTTTTTGAGCGGGGCACCATACGAGCAGTACTTC.

The chain combines TRBV30 with TRBJ1-6; 12 nucleotides align to TRBD1. Germline V gives CDR1 GTSNPN, CDR2 SVGIG (reference sequence). CDR3 size: 14 residues. Trimming took 2 bases from V and 12 from J; bases not matched to a gene: 5. CDR3 coding DNA: TGTGCCTGGAGTTGGGACAGGGGGCGTGGACCCCTCCACTTT. Translating gives CAWSWDRGRGPLHF.

CDR3 residues: CASSSGPGQGFNYGYTF. CDR3 DNA: TGCGCCAGCAGCTCGGGACCCGGACAGGGTTTTAACTATGGCTACACCTTC. This chain uses TRBV5-1 with TRBJ1-2, with 8 bases lining up with TRBD1. Germline V gene sequence: CDR1 SGHRS, CDR2 YFSETQ. The CDR3 runs 17 residues. Trimming cost V 3 bases and J 1 base; bases outside gene matches: 11.

The chain combines TRBV6-5 with TRBJ2-1; 8 nucleotides line up with TRBD2. V was pared by 6 bases and J by 9 bases, with 10 bases of the junction left unmatched. CDR3 size: 14 residues. Germline CDR1 is MNHEY and CDR2 is SVGAGI. CDR3 in DNA: TGTGCCAGCAGACCCGGGAGGGACGGGCTTGAGCAGTTCTTC. As protein: CASRPGRDGLEQFF.